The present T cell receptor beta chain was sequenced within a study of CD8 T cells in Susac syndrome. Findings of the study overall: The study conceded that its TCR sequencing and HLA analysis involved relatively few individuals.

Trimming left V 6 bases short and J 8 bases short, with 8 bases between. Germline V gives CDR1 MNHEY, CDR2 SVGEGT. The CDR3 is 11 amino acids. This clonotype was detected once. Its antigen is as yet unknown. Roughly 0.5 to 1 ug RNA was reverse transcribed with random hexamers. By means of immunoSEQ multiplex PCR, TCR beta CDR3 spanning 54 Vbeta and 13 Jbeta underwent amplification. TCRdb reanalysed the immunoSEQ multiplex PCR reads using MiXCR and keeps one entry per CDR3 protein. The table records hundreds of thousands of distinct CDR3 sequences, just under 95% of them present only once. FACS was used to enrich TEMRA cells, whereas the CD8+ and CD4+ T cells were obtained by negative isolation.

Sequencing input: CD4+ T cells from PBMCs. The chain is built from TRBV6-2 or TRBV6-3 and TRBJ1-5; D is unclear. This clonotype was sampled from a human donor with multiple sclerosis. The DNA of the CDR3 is TGTGCCAGCAGGGATGGGGAGCCCCAGCATTTT. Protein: CASRDGEPQHF.